The T cell receptor (beta chain) described here comes from a study of shared clonotypes between healthy human individuals. Concerning this clone itself: Its antigen is currently unknown.

Repertoires were generated with immunoSEQ multiplex PCR, while TCRdb's copy carries only in-frame clones and drops some. The sample has roughly 2 million clones; 90% to 97% are singletons. Study findings and constraints: Clonotypes shared by all four sorted-subset donors had higher generation probabilities than non-shared clonotypes. There were few donors, and this limited the genetic and exposure-history diversity represented.

This sequence was found in a man between 18 and 29 years old in good health. Sequencing input: naive CD4+ T cells sorted from blood. Subset noted: CD45RA+ positively selected.

The CDR3: CASSQDIQGGFGGYTF. The CDR3 region has the DNA TGCGCCAGCAGCCAAGATATACAGGGGGGGTTCGGTGGCTACACCTTC. V gene TRBV4-1 combines with J gene TRBJ1-2, with TRBD1 matching 8 bases. There are 16 residues in the CDR3. Per germline, CDR1 MGHRA and CDR2 YSYEKL. After removal of 0 bases from V and 7 bases from J, the junction contained 10 bases not matched to a gene.